The next 32 T cell receptor beta chains were all read from a single sample in a study of T cell changes during pregnancy in multiple sclerosis. Repertoires were generated with immunoSEQ multiplex PCR, while TCRdb's copy carries only in-frame clones and drops some. The profile shows about 40,000 clones, more than 80% of them singletons. Sequenced here: CD4+ T cells from peripheral blood mononuclear cells, sampled in the third trimester of pregnancy. The receptors were gathered from a female donor with multiple sclerosis, enrolled in a pregnancy study.

The V and J genes are TRBV30 and TRBJ2-1; 7 bases fit TRBD2. This CDR3 is 16 amino acids long. V shed 5 bases and J 1 base; nucleotides not matched to a gene: 11. In germline, CDR1 is GTSNPN, CDR2 SVGIG (reference sequence). CDR3 bases: TGTGCCTGGGTCCAGGGCGGGAGATGGTCCTACAATGAGCAGTTCTTC. Protein product: CAWVQGGRWSYNEQFF.

CDR3 sequence reads: CAWSRTGPYGYTF. The CDR3 DNA reads TGTGCCTGGAGTCGGACAGGTCCCTATGGCTACACCTTC. The chain carries TRBV30 and TRBJ1-2; 7 bases align to TRBD1. Germline V lookup: CDR1 GTSNPN, CDR2 SVGIG (reference sequence). V shed 2 bases, J shed 4 bases, and the junction held 4 bases outside the gene matches. The CDR3 consists of 13 residues.

Only one count was recorded for this clone. The chain combines TRBV6-1 with TRBJ2-7; D is undetermined. V shed 1 base and J shed 0 bases, with 13 bases lying between them. Germline values: CDR1 MNHNS, CDR2 SASEGT. The length of the CDR3 is 16 residues. The chain's CDR3 is CASSEVFSHISYEQYF. CDR3 DNA: TGTGCCAGCAGTGAAGTTTTTAGCCACATCTCCTACGAGCAGTACTTC.

This clone was found once. The chain is built from TRBV5-1 and TRBJ1-2; TRBD1 agrees at 8 bases. The CDR3 loop spans 15 amino acids. In germline, CDR1 is SGHRS, CDR2 YFSETQ. The trim removed 4 bases at V and 0 bases at J, leaving 5 bases unmatched. The CDR3 region has the DNA TGCGCCAGCAGCACGGGACAGGAGACTAACTATGGCTACACCTTC. Translated, it gives CASSTGQETNYGYTF.

The chain employs TRBV19 and TRBJ2-7; 8 nucleotides agree with TRBD2. The trim removed 5 bases at V and 2 bases at J, leaving 5 bases unmatched. The CDR3 extends over 14 amino acids. In germline, CDR1 is LNHDA, CDR2 SQIVND (reference sequence). CDR3 region: CASSRIAGPYEQYF. The CDR3 DNA sequence: TGTGCCAGTAGTCGTATAGCGGGGCCCTACGAGCAGTACTTC.

The chain recombines TRBV21-1 with TRBJ2-7; the table's D call TRBD1 went unverified against the DNA. TRBV21-1 constitutes a pseudogene. The CDR3 runs 12 residues. CDR3 sequence: CASSSTAYEQYF. The CDR3 DNA is TGTGCCAGCAGCAGCACAGCCTACGAGCAGTACTTC.

The J gene is TRBJ1-5, the V gene TRBV27; D is unclear. Germline CDR1 and CDR2: MNHEY and SMNVEV (reference sequence). The germline V and J ends were trimmed by 0 bases and 0 bases, with 9 bases remaining between them. The CDR3 loop spans 16 amino acids. CDR3 sequence reads: CASSLSAGVSNQPQHF. For the CDR3, the DNA is TGTGCCAGCAGTTTATCGGCGGGTGTTAGCAATCAGCCCCAGCATTTT.

The J gene is TRBJ1-5, the V gene TRBV30; 9 bases fit TRBD1. The J segment lost 5 bases and the V segment lost 5 bases, leaving 10 bases of the junction unmatched. CDR3 length: 15 amino acids. Germline CDR1 GTSNPN, CDR2 SVGIG (reference sequence). The CDR3 loop is CAWGGVGQGHQPQHF. Here the CDR3 DNA reads TGTGCCTGGGGAGGGGTGGGACAGGGTCATCAGCCCCAGCATTTT.

The chain carries TRBV10-3 and TRBJ2-7, with 8 bases that match TRBD1. Germline values: CDR1 ENHRY, CDR2 SYGVKD. The trim removed 6 bases at V and 4 bases at J, leaving 8 bases unmatched. The CDR3 has 14 residues. The DNA for the CDR3 is TGTGCCATCAGAGGGACAGGACAGTCGTACGAGCAGTACTTC. Translation: CAIRGTGQSYEQYF.

This clone has only one observation. V and J are TRBV4-2 and TRBJ1-5, with D uncertain. There are 13 residues in the CDR3. From germline, CDR1 is LGHNA and CDR2 YNFKEQ. V was trimmed by 5 bases and J by 5 bases, leaving 10 bases between them. CDR3 protein: CASSAVPDQPQHF. The DNA of the CDR3 is TGTGCCAGCAGCGCGGTACCGGATCAGCCCCAGCATTTT.

The chain carries TRBV29-1 and TRBJ2-1; maybe TRBD1 (5 bases). V gave up 3 bases and J gave up 4 bases, with 25 bases separating them. The CDR3 loop spans 18 amino acids. Germline CDR1 reads SQVTM; CDR2 reads ANQGSEA. CDR3 DNA sequence: TGCAGCGTTGACCCACCCCTCAGGGCTAGACTGAGGTACAATGAGCAGTTCTTC. Amino acids: CSVDPPLRARLRYNEQFF.

The rearrangement links TRBV6-1 to TRBJ2-3; TRBD2 agrees at 9 bases. CDR3 length: 13 residues. Germline V CDR1 and CDR2: MNHNS, SASEGT. J was trimmed by 3 bases and V by 11 bases; bases with no gene match: 6. The DNA for the CDR3 is TGTGCCGTAAACGGACTAGCGACAGATACGCAGTATTTT. Residues: CAVNGLATDTQYF.

The chain recombines TRBV5-6 with TRBJ2-1; TRBD2 aligns across 11 bases. Trimming removed 4 bases from V and 5 bases from J; junction bases left unmatched: 2. The CDR3 runs 14 residues. Per germline, CDR1 SGHDT and CDR2 YYEEEE. The CDR3 nucleotides read TGTGCCAGCAGCCCGGGACTAGCGGACAATGAGCAGTTCTTC. Its protein product is CASSPGLADNEQFF.

In its sample, this clone was seen once. The chain employs TRBV11-2 and TRBJ2-7; 11 nucleotides align to TRBD1. Germline V gives CDR1 SGHAT, CDR2 FQNNGV. The CDR3 is made up of 15 amino acids. The V gene end was trimmed by 4 bases and the J gene end by 3 bases; junction bases not matched to a gene: 5. DNA of the CDR3: TGTGCCAGCAGCTCATTGGGACAGGGGGTCTACGAGCAGTACTTC. It translates to CASSSLGQGVYEQYF.

The chain combines TRBV5-4 with TRBJ1-1; D is perhaps TRBD1 (6 bases). The CDR3 covers 13 residues. V lost 0 bases, J lost 7 bases, and 10 bases lay in between. CDR1 is SGHNT and CDR2 is YYREEE in the germline V gene (reference sequence). The DNA of the CDR3 is TGTGCCAGCAGCTTGGTAGGGGGGGGTGAAGCTTTCTTT. This sequence encodes CASSLVGGGEAFF. Full variable domain (missing parts from reference TRBV5-4 and TRBJ1-1): ETGVTQSPTHLIKTRGQQVTLRCSSQSGHNTVSWYQQALGQGPQFIFQYYREEENGRGNFPPRFSGLQFPNYSSELNVNALELDDSALYLCASSLVGGGEAFFGQGTRLTVV.

The chain combines TRBV20-1 with TRBJ2-7, with D possibly being TRBD2 (6 bases). Deletions cut 2 bases from V and 5 bases from J, with 7 bases between. Germline values: CDR1 DFQATT, CDR2 SNEGSKA (reference sequence). The CDR3 covers 11 residues. DNA for the CDR3: TGCAGTGCTAGACCGGGGGACGAGCAGTACTTC. This translates into CSARPGDEQYF.

This clone was counted ten times or more. V is TRBV5-5 and J is TRBJ2-2; 7 bases line up with TRBD2. The V gene's germline CDR1 is SGHKS and CDR2 YYEKEE (reference sequence). The junction had 7 bases not matched to a gene; V was cut back by 0 bases and J by 5 bases. The CDR3 consists of 16 residues. The CDR3 nucleotides are TGTGCCAGCAGCTTGGACGGGAGGCGAAGGACCGGGGAGCTGTTTTTT. Translating it yields CASSLDGRRRTGELFF.

This rearrangement joins TRBV5-1 to TRBJ2-6; D may be TRBD2 (5 bases). Germline V CDR1 and CDR2: SGHRS, YFSETQ. This CDR3 spans 16 amino acids. Trimming pared 0 bases from V and 2 bases from J, leaving 9 bases between. This CDR3 reads CASSLVRGAGANVLTF. As DNA, the CDR3 is TGCGCCAGCAGCTTGGTACGGGGTGCTGGGGCCAACGTCCTGACTTTC.

This chain joins TRBV5-1 and TRBJ1-2; no clear D gene. Germline CDR1 reads SGHRS; CDR2 reads YFSETQ. V dropped 7 bases and J dropped 0 bases, with 13 bases sitting between them. The length of the CDR3 is 14 residues. The CDR3 reads CASQGSAANYGYTF. The DNA of the CDR3 is TGCGCCAGCCAAGGGAGTGCAGCTAACTATGGCTACACCTTC.

DNA for the CDR3: TGTGCCAGCAGCTTTGGAGCGGGAGGTAGCACCGGGGAGCTGTTTTTT. Its translation: CASSFGAGGSTGELFF. The chain is built from TRBV7-2 and TRBJ2-2, with TRBD2 matching over 9 bases. V lost 3 bases to trimming and J lost 4 bases; unmatched junction nucleotides: 6. CDR3 length: 16 amino acids. The germline gives CDR1 SGHTA, CDR2 FQGNSA.

The table lists this clone with a count of one. The chain links TRBV27 to TRBJ2-4, with TRBD2 matching over 8 bases. Germline loops: CDR1 MNHEY, CDR2 SMNVEV (reference sequence). V lost 8 bases to trimming and J lost 0 bases; unmatched junction nucleotides: 6. This CDR3 has 15 residues. The CDR3 bases are TGTGCCAGCGGCACTAGCGGACTAGCCAAAAACATTCAGTACTTC. Protein sequence: CASGTSGLAKNIQYF.

The CDR3: CASSEYGRAEAFF. CDR3 coding DNA: TGTGCCAGCAGTGAATATGGCCGGGCTGAAGCTTTCTTT. V usage is TRBV25-1 and J usage is TRBJ1-1, with D hard to call. CDR1 is MGHDK and CDR2 is SYGVNS in the germline V gene. The V end was cut by 0 bases, the J end by 6 bases, with 8 bases between. The length of the CDR3 is 13 residues.

The CDR3 DNA is TGTGCCAGCAGCTTAACCGGGGTCGGCACAGATACGCAGTATTTT. Amino acids: CASSLTGVGTDTQYF. The chain joins TRBV11-3 to TRBJ2-3, with D tentatively TRBD2 (5 bases). V was cut by 2 bases and J by 1 base, with 10 bases left in between. The germline gives CDR1 SGHNT, CDR2 YENEEA. CDR3 size: 15 residues. The full variable domain, its missing parts supplied by reference TRBV11-3 and TRBJ2-3, is EAGVVQSPRYKIIEKKQPVAFWCNPISGHNTLYWYLQNLGQGPELLIRYENEEAVDDSQLPKDRFSAERLKGVDSTLKIQPAELGDSAVYLCASSLTGVGTDTQYFGPGTRLTVL.

V gene TRBV29-1 combines with J gene TRBJ1-4, with a tentative D call TRBD1 (6 bases). Trimming removed 5 bases at V and 3 bases at J, with 16 bases between. This CDR3 is built from 15 residues. Germline values: CDR1 SQVTM, CDR2 ANQGSEA. CDR3 coding DNA: TGCAGCGTTCCGGCGGGGGGCGCTTCTAATGAAAAACTGTTTTTT. Translating gives CSVPAGGASNEKLFF.

Here the CDR3 reads CASSVGVGSPYEQYF. The CDR3 coding sequence is TGTGCCAGCAGCGTAGGGGTGGGCAGCCCCTACGAGCAGTACTTC. V usage is TRBV9 and J usage is TRBJ2-7, with D hard to call. The CDR3 is 15 amino acids. The germline V and J ends were trimmed by 0 bases and 2 bases, with 12 bases remaining between them. CDR1 SGDLS and CDR2 YYNGEE come from the germline V gene.

V usage is TRBV18 and J usage is TRBJ1-1; possibly TRBD1 for D (5 bases). This CDR3 comprises 14 residues. Trimming cost V 3 bases and J 4 bases, with 12 bases left between them. CDR1 and CDR2 from the germline V gene are KGHSH and LQKENI. CDR3 in DNA: TGTGCCAGCTCACCTACTGGGGGGGGCACTGAAGCTTTCTTT. This gives the protein CASSPTGGGTEAFF.

This chain uses TRBV27 with TRBJ2-1; maybe TRBD1 (5 bases). The CDR3 length is 12 residues. CDR1 MNHEY and CDR2 SMNVEV come from the germline V gene (reference sequence). V lost 7 bases, J lost 4 bases, and 8 bases lay in between. The CDR3 region is CASKKGYNEQFF. As DNA, the CDR3 is TGTGCCAGCAAAAAGGGGTACAATGAGCAGTTCTTC.

The chain is built from TRBV28 and TRBJ2-3; TRBD2 matches at 8 bases. CDR1 and CDR2 (germline): MDHEN, SYDVKM. V lost 2 bases, J lost 2 bases, and 6 bases stayed unmatched. CDR3 length equals 16 residues. In DNA form, the CDR3 reads TGTGCCAGCAGTTTAATCTGGCGGGGGGTCACAGATACGCAGTATTTT. It yields the protein CASSLIWRGVTDTQYF.

V usage is TRBV28 and J usage is TRBJ2-7; TRBD1 matches 9 bases. The CDR3 totals 14 residues. V lost 1 base, J lost 7 bases, and 5 bases stayed unmatched. CDR1 is MDHEN and CDR2 is SYDVKM in the germline V gene. The CDR3 bases are TGTGCCAGCAGTTTATTCGACAGGGGGGGGGAGCAGTACTTC. This encodes CASSLFDRGGEQYF.

The chain uses TRBV18 and TRBJ2-1; D is unclear. V dropped 6 bases and J dropped 10 bases, with 10 bases sitting between them. The CDR3 sequence is 11 residues long. Germline CDR1 and CDR2: KGHSH and LQKENI. As DNA, the CDR3 is TGTGCCAGCTCTCCCATAAGCGAGCAGTTCTTC. It translates to CASSPISEQFF.

The chain carries TRBV19 and TRBJ1-3; D call uncertain. CDR1 is LNHDA and CDR2 is SQIVND in the germline V gene (reference sequence). There are 14 residues in the CDR3. V was shortened by 3 bases and J by 0 bases, with 6 bases between the two germline ends. CDR3 nucleotide sequence: TGTGCCAGTAGTATCAGTAACTCTGGAAACACCATATATTTT. Protein sequence: CASSISNSGNTIYF.

The chain employs TRBV2 and TRBJ2-7; tentatively, D is TRBD2 (5 bases). The germline gives CDR1 SNHLY, CDR2 FYNNEI. CDR3 length: 13 amino acids. V dropped 6 bases and J dropped 0 bases, with 9 bases sitting between them. The DNA of the CDR3 is TGTGCCAGCAGCGCCGGAGGCTCCTACGAGCAGTACTTC. Its translation: CASSAGGSYEQYF.